This T cell receptor beta chain was recovered during a study of shared clonotypes between healthy human individuals. Generated by immunoSEQ multiplex PCR, the TCRdb table keeps only in-frame clones and is missing some. The sample includes millions of clones, less than 95% of them seen just once. Germline V gene sequence: CDR1 SGHKS, CDR2 YYEKEE (reference sequence). V lost 0 bases to trimming and J lost 5 bases; unmatched junction nucleotides: 4. The CDR3 length is 14 residues. CD8 cells classed as naive were CD45RO-negative and positively selected for CCR7, excluding terminally differentiated effector memory CD45RA+ cells.

The sample consisted of naive CD8+ T cells sorted from blood. This clonotype was sampled from a man younger than 35 in good health. The gene calls are TRBV5-5 and TRBJ1-2, with 7 bases identical to TRBD1. The CDR3 region is CASSLGQGGYGYTF. The DNA for the CDR3 is TGTGCCAGCAGCTTGGGACAGGGCGGTTATGGCTACACCTTC.